The rows below give T cell receptor beta chains drawn from one sample of a study of T cell responses to AZD1222 COVID-19 vaccine. The assay was immunoSEQ multiplex PCR, and TCRdb's table has in-frame clones only and misses some. The table shows around 97,000 clones, with 80% to 90% occurring only once. The sequenced sample was peripheral blood, obtained on day 0 of AZD1222 vaccination. These receptors originate from an adult in good health. The CDR3 runs from the conserved cysteine through the conserved F or W. A D gene is named only where the DNA matches it firmly. Size is stated for part of the rows, as once, few or many counts, or as a class when the clone is expanded.

d_gene	v_gene	abundance	j_gene	CDR3aa	CDR3nt
TRBD1	TRBV2	-	TRBJ1-2	CASSEGDSRLSNYGYTF	TGTGCCAGCAGTGAGGGGGACAGCCGACTTTCTAACTATGGCTACACCTTC
-	TRBV4-3	-	TRBJ1-2	CASSQGPREREGYTF	TGCGCCAGCAGCCAAGGGCCCAGGGAGAGGGAGGGCTACACCTTC
-	TRBV9	-	TRBJ2-1	CASSQSSSYNEQFF	TGTGCCAGCAGCCAAAGTTCCTCCTACAATGAGCAGTTCTTC
TRBD1	TRBV28	-	TRBJ2-7	CASSSPAGQGGHEQYF	TGTGCCAGCAGTTCACCCGCGGGACAGGGAGGCCACGAGCAGTACTTC
-	TRBV24-1	once	TRBJ2-2	CATSDLSVRPIGELFF	TGTGCCACCAGTGATCTTAGTGTTCGCCCCATCGGGGAGCTGTTTTTT
-	TRBV10-1	-	TRBJ1-1	CASSQTSAGNTEAFF	TGCGCCAGCAGTCAAACCTCGGCAGGGAACACTGAAGCTTTCTTT
TRBD1	TRBV19	-	TRBJ1-5	CASSGTGARSNQPQHF	TGTGCCAGTAGTGGTACAGGGGCGCGGAGCAATCAGCCCCAGCATTTT
-	TRBV5-5	-	TRBJ1-6	CASILSASDYNSPLHF	TGTGCCAGCATCCTATCGGCCTCCGACTATAATTCACCCCTCCACTTT
-	TRBV27	few	TRBJ1-6	CASSLRFNSPLHF	TGTGCCAGCAGTTTACGCTTTAATTCACCCCTCCACTTT
-	TRBV21-1	once	TRBJ1-5	CASSKAKGARVQPQHF	TGTGCCAGCAGCAAAGCAAAAGGGGCGCGTGTTCAGCCCCAGCATTTT
-	TRBV18	few	TRBJ1-5	CASSPRAGGLNQPQHF	TGTGCCAGCTCACCAAGGGCGGGGGGTCTCAATCAGCCCCAGCATTTT
-	TRBV5-4	-	TRBJ1-4	CASSLGGKSPNEKLFF	TGTGCCAGCAGCTTGGGAGGGAAATCGCCTAATGAAAAACTGTTTTTT